The rows below give T cell receptor beta chains drawn from one sample of a study of blood T cells in healthy people across ages. TCRdb itself ran the 5' RACE reads through MiXCR, one entry per CDR3 protein. Found here are more than 1,000,000 distinct CDR3 sequences, around 25% of them singletons; the top ten hold approximately 0.79%. A further study also used this sample, focusing on T cells of mothers and their children.

The sequenced sample consisted of blood. Receptors originate from a girl aged 2 to 10 in good health. Both conserved end residues are trimmed from each CDR3. Fields, in order: V gene, CDR3 protein.

v_call: TRBV20-1; cdr3_aa: SAREGGEQY
v_call: TRBV27; cdr3_aa: ASSFTGGGNEQF
v_call: TRBV12-3/TRBV12-4; cdr3_aa: ASRPTGGGSMNTEAF
v_call: TRBV5-1; cdr3_aa: ASAEGRPSSYEQY
v_call: TRBV3-1; cdr3_aa: ASSQGGLAGDWETQY
v_call: TRBV19; cdr3_aa: ASSKTSGVYEQF
v_call: TRBV5-5; cdr3_aa: ASSSKILGQTQY
v_call: TRBV11-1; cdr3_aa: ASSLLRQASNEKLF
v_call: TRBV19; cdr3_aa: ASSMSGGTEAF
v_call: TRBV6-6; cdr3_aa: ASSGVQETQY
v_call: TRBV29-1; cdr3_aa: SVRTGDGYT
v_call: TRBV5-1; cdr3_aa: ASSSWTANNSPLH
v_call: TRBV11-2; cdr3_aa: ASSSIGLGGTGELF
v_call: TRBV4-1; cdr3_aa: ASSNPRDGSYEQY
v_call: TRBV3-1; cdr3_aa: ASSLPGADEQY